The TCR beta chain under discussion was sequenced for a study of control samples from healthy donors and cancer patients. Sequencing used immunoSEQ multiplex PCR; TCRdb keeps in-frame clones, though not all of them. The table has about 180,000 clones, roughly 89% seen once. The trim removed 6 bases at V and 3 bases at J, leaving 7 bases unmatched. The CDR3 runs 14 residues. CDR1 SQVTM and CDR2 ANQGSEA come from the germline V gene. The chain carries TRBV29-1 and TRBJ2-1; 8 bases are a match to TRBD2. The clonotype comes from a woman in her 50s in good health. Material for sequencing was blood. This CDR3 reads CSVLTSGHYNEQFF. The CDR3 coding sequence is TGCAGCGTACTCACTAGCGGCCACTACAATGAGCAGTTCTTC.